This record concerns one T cell receptor (beta chain) sequence. The antigen it recognizes is unknown. No quality values exist for individual bases; no much larger clone is one base distant. The immunoSEQ Assay, a bias-controlled multiplex PCR, was used to amplify TCRbeta CDR3 regions from genomic DNA. The authors processed their data as follows. The number of nucleated cells in each sample was estimated from the amplification of reference gene primers within the assay. To quantify the absolute abundance of each unique TCRbeta CDR3 rearrangement, sequence reads were collapsed and filtered. Productive Simpson clonality was computed per sample as the square root of Simpson's diversity index over productive rearrangements. TCRdb took over this immuneACCESS table, retaining in-frame rearrangements with V and J assigned. Such tables are incomplete; in checked studies, under half of the missing clones stem from an unresolved V gene, and the remainder is unexplained. That table supplies the V and J calls and clone size; D and trimming were determined from the DNA. The sample profile shows about 200,000 clones; approximately 90% of them were found once. Jointly, the top ten make up around 4.8% of the sample.

This sample was taken from a study of blood T cell repertoires in COVID-19 (dated by TCRdb to about 2020). Context from the whole study: Samples from collaborators originated in the United States, Italy and Spain and spanned both the acute and convalescent phases of COVID-19. The dataset comprised deeply sampled blood TCRbeta repertoires from subjects exposed to, actively infected with, or recovered from COVID-19. Samples came from the ongoing ImmuneRACE study (first 160 participants) plus 1,254 subjects from 6 global collaborators. The repertoires were released in a freely available public database intended as a resource for research on the immune response to SARS-CoV-2. The material from the prospective study consisted of cDNA or gDNA derived from T cells, B-cell-depleted T cells, or PBMCs. Where HLA class I and class II types were available, the types were taken from metadata supplied by the sample provider, not from assay-based typing. Sample metadata almost always included a de-identified subject ID, COVID-19 status, age in years and sex.

Each collaborating institution followed its own protocols to collect whole blood in K2EDTA tubes. For TCRbeta analysis, collaborators shipped samples in one of three forms: frozen whole blood, isolated PBMCs, or DNA extracted from either of those sample types. Here is what the overall study found, with its caveats: How much clinical and demographic metadata was included differed by source and by participant, and the metadata was provided uncurated.

Counted from cysteine to phenylalanine, this CDR3 has 14 amino acids. Just the 42-base CDR3 DNA is kept, in frame starting at base 1. According to the germline V gene (reference sequence), CDR1 reads WNHNN and CDR2 reads SYGVQD. Germline trimming amounts to 4 bases on V and 10 bases on J, with 7 as the count of junction bases outside the gene matches. The sequence was obtained from a human donor in a cohort sampled during active COVID-19. The specimen was peripheral blood. Here the chain combines TRBV10-1 and TRBJ2-1, with 10 bases in between that match TRBD2. The CDR3 region has the sequence CASSAASGSEEQFF. The DNA is as follows: TGCGCCAGCAGTGCGGCTAGCGGGAGTGAGGAGCAGTTCTTC.